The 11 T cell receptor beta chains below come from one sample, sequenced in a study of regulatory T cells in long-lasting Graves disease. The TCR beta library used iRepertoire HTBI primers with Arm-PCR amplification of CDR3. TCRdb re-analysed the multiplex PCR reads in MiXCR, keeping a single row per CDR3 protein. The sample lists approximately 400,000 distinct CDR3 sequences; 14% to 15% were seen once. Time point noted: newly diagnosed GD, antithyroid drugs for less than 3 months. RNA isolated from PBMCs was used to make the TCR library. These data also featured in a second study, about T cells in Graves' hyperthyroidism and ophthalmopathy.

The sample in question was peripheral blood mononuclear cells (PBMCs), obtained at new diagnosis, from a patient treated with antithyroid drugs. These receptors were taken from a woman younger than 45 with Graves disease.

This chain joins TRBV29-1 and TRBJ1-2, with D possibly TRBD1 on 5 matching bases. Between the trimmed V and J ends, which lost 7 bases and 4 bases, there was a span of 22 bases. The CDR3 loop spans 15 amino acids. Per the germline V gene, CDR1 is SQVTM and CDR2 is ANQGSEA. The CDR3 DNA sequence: TGCAGCGCCACCGGGGGTACGGCCTCGGCCTATGGCTACACCTTC. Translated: CSATGGTASAYGYTF.

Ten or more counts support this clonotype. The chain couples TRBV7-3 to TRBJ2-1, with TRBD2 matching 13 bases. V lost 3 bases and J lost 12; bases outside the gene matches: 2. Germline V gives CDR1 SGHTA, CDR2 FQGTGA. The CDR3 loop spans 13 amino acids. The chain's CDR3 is CASSLTSGRLQFF. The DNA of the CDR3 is TGTGCCAGCAGCTTGACTAGCGGGAGGCTGCAGTTCTTC.

The CDR3 DNA reads TGTGCCAGCAGCCAAGATCGCCAGCCAGATACGCAGTATTTT. Encoded protein: CASSQDRQPDTQYF. The V call is TRBV3-1, the J call TRBJ2-3; no definite D call. Germline values: CDR1 LGHDT, CDR2 YNNKEL (reference sequence). The CDR3 covers 14 residues. Trimming took 0 bases from V and 4 from J, leaving 8 bases between them.

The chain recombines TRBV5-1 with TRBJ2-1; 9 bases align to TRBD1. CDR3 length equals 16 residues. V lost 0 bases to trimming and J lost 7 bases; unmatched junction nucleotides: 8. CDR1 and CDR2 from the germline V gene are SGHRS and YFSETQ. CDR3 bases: TGCGCCAGCAGCTTGGTCGGGGGACAGGGTGGAAATGAGCAGTTCTTC. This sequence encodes CASSLVGGQGGNEQFF.

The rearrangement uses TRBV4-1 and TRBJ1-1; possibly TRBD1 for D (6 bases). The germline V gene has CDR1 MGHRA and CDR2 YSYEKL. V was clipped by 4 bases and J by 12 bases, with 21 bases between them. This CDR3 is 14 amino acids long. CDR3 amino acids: CASSPGGRTERPFF. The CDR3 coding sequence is TGCGCCAGCAGCCCGGGGGGGCGCACCGAGAGACCTTTCTTT.

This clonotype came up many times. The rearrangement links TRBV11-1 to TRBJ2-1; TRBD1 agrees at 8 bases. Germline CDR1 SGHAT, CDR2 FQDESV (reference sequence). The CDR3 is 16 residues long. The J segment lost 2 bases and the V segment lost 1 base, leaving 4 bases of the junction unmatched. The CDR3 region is CASSLVSGGPYNEQFF. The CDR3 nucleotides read TGTGCCAGCAGCTTAGTATCAGGGGGCCCCTACAATGAGCAGTTCTTC.

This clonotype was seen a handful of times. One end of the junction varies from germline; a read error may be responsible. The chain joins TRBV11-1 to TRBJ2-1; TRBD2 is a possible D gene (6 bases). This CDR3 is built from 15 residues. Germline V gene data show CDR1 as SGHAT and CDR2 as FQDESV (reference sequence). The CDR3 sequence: CASRLGGTLVNEQFF. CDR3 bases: TGTGCCAGCAGGTTAGGCGGGACTCTCGTCAATGAGCAGTTCTTC.

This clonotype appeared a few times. This CDR3 reads CASSLGQEGGPLHF. CDR3 DNA: TGTGCCAGCAGCCTTGGGCAGGAGGGGGGGCCCCTCCACTTT. The J gene is TRBJ1-6, the V gene TRBV7-8; the D gene is possibly TRBD1 (6 bases). CDR3 length: 14 amino acids. V was clipped by 5 bases and J by 13 bases, with 18 bases between them. Germline V lookup: CDR1 SGHVS, CDR2 FQNEAQ.

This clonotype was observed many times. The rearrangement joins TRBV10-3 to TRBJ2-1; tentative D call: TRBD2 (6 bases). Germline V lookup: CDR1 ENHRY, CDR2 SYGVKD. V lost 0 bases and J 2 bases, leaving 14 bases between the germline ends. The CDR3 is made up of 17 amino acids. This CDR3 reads CAISESITGVPYNEQFF. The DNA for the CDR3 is TGTGCCATCAGTGAGTCGATAACGGGAGTTCCCTACAATGAGCAGTTCTTC.

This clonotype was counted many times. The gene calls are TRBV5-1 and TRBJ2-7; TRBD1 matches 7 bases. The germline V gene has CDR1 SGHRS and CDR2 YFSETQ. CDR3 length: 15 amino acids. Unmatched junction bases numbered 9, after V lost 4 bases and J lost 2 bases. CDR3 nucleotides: TGCGCCAGCAGCACAGCCGGGACAGTGGCCTACGAGCAGTACTTC. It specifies CASSTAGTVAYEQYF.

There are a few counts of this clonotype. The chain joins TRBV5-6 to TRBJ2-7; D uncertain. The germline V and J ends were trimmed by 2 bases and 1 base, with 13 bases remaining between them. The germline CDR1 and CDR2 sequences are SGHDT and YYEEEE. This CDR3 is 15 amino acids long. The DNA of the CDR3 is TGTGCCAGCAGCTTACCCGTGGGTCCTTCCTACGAGCAGTACTTC. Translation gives CASSLPVGPSYEQYF.